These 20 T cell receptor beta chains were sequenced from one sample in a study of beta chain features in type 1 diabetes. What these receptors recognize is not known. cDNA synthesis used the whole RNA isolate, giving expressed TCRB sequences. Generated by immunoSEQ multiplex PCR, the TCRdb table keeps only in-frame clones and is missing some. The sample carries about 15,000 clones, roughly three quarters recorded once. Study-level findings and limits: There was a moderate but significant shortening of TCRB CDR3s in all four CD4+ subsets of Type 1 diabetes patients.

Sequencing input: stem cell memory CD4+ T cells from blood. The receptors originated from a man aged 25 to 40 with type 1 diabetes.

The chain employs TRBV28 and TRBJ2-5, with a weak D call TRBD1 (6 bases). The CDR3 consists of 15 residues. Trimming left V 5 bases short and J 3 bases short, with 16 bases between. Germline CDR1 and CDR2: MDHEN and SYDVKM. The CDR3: CASSPPGTGKETQYF. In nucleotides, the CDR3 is TGTGCCAGCAGTCCCCCCGGAACAGGGAAAGAGACCCAGTACTTC. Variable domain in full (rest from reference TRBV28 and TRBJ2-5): DVKVTQSSRYLVKRTGEKVFLECVQDMDHENMFWYRQDPGLGLRLIYFSYDVKMKEKGDIPEGYSVSREKKERFSLILESASTNQTSMYLCASSPPGTGKETQYFGPGTRLLVL.

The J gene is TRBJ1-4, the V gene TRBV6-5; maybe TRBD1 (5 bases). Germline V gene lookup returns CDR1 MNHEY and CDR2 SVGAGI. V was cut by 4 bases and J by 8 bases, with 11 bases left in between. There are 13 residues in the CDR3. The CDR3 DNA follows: TGTGCCAGCAGTTTTCAGGGAACGGAAAAACTGTTTTTT. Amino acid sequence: CASSFQGTEKLFF.

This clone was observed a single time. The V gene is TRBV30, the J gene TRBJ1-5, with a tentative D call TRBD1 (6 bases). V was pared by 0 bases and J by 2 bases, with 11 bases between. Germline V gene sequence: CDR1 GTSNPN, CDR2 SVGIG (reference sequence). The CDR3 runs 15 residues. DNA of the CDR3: TGTGCCTGGAGTGTACGCAGGGGTGGCAATCAGCCCCAGCATTTT. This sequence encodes CAWSVRRGGNQPQHF.

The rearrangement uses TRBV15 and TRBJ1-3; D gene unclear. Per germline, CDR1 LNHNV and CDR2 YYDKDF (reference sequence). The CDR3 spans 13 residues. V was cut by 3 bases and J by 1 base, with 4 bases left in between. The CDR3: CATSRSSGNTIYF. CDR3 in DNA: TGTGCCACCAGCAGGTCTTCTGGAAACACCATATATTTT.

The CDR3 DNA follows: TGTGCCAGCAGTTACTCGCCCGGGGGGGCCGGGGAGCAGTACTTC. Amino acids: CASSYSPGGAGEQYF. The chain employs TRBV6-5 and TRBJ2-7; 8 bases map to TRBD2. In germline, CDR1 is MNHEY, CDR2 SVGAGI. The CDR3 extends over 15 amino acids. The trim removed 0 bases at V and 7 bases at J, leaving 8 bases unmatched.

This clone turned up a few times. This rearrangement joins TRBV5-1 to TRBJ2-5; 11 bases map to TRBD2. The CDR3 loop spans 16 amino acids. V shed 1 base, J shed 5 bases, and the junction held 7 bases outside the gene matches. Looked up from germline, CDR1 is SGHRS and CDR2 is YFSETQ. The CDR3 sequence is CASSLSPTSGTETQYF. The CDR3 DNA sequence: TGCGCCAGCAGCTTGTCCCCGACTAGCGGGACGGAGACCCAGTACTTC.

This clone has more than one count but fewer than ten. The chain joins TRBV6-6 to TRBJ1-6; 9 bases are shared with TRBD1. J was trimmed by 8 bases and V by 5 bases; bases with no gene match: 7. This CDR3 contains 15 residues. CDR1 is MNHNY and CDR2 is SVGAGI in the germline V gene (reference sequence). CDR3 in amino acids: CASSHTGQGDSPLHF. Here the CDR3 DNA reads TGTGCCAGCAGTCATACGGGACAGGGCGATTCACCCCTCCACTTT.

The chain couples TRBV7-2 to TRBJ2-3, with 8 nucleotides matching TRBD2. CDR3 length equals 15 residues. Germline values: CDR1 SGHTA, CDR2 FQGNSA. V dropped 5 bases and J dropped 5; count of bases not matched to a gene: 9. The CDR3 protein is CASSLNRGGIDTQYF. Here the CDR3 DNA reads TGTGCCAGCAGCCTGAATCGGGGGGGCATAGATACGCAGTATTTT.

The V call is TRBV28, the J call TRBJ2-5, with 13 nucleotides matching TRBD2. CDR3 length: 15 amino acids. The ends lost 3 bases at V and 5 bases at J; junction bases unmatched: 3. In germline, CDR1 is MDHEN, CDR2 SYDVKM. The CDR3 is CASSFGTSGDETQYF. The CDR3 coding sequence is TGTGCCAGCAGTTTCGGGACTAGCGGGGATGAGACCCAGTACTTC.

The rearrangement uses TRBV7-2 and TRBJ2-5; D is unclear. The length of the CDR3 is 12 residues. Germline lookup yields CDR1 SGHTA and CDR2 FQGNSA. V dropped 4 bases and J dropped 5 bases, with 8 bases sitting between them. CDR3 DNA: TGTGCCAGCAGCTCTGCCCGGGAGACCCAGTACTTC. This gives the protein CASSSARETQYF.

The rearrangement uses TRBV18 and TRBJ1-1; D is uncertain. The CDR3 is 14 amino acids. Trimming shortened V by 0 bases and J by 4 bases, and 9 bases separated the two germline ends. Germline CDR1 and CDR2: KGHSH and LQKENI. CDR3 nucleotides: TGTGCCAGCTCACCACCGGGCCAGTCCACTGAAGCTTTCTTT. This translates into CASSPPGQSTEAFF.

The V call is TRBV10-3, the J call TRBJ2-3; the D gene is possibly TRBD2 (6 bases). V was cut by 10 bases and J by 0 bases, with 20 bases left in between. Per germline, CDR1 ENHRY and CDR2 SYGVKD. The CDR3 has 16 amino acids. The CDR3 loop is CATSRNAGSSTDTQYF. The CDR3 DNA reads TGTGCCACCTCCAGGAACGCGGGATCTAGCACAGATACGCAGTATTTT.

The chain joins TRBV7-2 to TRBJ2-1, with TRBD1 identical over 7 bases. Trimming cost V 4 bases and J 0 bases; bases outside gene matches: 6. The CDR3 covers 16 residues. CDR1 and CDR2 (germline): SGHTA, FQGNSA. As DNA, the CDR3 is TGTGCCAGCAGCTACAGGACAGGAAGCTCCTACAATGAGCAGTTCTTC. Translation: CASSYRTGSSYNEQFF.

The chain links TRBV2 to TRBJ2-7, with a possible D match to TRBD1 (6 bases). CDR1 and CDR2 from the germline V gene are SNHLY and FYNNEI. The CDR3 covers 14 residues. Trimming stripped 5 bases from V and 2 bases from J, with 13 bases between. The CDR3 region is CASSPTGTPYEQYF. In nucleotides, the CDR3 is TGTGCCAGCAGTCCTACCGGGACACCCTACGAGCAGTACTTC.

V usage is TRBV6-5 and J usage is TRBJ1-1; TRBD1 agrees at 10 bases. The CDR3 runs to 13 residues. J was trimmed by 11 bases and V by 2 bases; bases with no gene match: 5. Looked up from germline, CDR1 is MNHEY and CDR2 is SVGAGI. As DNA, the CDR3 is TGTGCCAGCAGTTACCCCGGGACAGGGGATGCTTTCTTT. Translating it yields CASSYPGTGDAFF.

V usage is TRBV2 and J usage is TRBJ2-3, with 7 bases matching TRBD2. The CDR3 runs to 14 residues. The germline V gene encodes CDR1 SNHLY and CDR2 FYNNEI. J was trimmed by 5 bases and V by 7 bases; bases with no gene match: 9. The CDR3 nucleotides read TGTGCCAGCACCGTGGGGGGGGTCGTAGATACGCAGTATTTT. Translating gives CASTVGGVVDTQYF. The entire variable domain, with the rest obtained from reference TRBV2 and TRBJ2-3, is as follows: EPEVTQTPSHQVTQMGQEVILRCVPISNHLYFYWYRQILGQKVEFLVSFYNNEISEKSEIFDDQFSVERPDGSNFTLKIRSTKLEDSAMYFCASTVGGVVDTQYFGPGTRLTVL.

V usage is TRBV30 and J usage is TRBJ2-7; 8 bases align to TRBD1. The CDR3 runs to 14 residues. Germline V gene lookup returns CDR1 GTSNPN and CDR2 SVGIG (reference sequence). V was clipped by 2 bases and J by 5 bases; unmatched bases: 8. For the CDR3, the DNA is TGTGCCTGGAGTTCCCCGACAGGGGTTGACGAGCAGTACTTC. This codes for CAWSSPTGVDEQYF.

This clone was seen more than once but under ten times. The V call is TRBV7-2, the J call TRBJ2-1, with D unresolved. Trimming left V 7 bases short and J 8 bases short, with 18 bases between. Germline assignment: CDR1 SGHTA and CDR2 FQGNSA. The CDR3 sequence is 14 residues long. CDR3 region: CASNPLAPRDEQFF. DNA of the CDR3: TGTGCCAGCAACCCTCTCGCGCCTAGAGATGAGCAGTTCTTC.

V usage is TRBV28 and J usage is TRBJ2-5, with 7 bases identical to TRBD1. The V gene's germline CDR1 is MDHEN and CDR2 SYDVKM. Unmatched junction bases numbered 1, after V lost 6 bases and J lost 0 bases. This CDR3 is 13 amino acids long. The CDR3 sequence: CASRGQDQETQYF. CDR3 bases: TGTGCCAGCAGAGGACAGGACCAAGAGACCCAGTACTTC.

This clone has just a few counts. In DNA form, the CDR3 reads TGTGCCAGCAGCTTGGTAGCGGGGGGGCCCGGAAACATTCAGTACTTC. Its translation: CASSLVAGGPGNIQYF. The chain has TRBV11-2 and TRBJ2-4, with 11 bases matching TRBD2. CDR1 and CDR2 from the germline V gene are SGHAT and FQNNGV. Unmatched junction bases numbered 7, after V lost 3 bases and J lost 6 bases. The CDR3 extends over 16 amino acids.